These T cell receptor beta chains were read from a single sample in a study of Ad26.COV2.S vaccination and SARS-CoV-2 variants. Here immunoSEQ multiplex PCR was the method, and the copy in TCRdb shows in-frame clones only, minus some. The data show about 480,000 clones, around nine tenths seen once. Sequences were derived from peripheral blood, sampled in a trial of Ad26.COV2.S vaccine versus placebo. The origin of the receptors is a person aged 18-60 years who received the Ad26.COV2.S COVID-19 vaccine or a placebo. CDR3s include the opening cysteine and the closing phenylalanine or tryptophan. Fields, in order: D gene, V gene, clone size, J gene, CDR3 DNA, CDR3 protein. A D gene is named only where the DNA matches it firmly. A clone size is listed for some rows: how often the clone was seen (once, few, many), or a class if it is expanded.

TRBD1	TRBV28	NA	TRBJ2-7	TGTGCCAGCAGGAAACAGGGGGCGCTTAGGCAGTACTTC	CASRKQGALRQYF
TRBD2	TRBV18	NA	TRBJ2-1	TGTGCCAGCTCACCAAGGACTAGCGGCTCTTACAATGAGCAGTTCTTC	CASSPRTSGSYNEQFF
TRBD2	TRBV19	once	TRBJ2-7	TGTGCCAGTAGAGTCAGCGGGAGGAGCTGGGAGCAGTACTTC	CASRVSGRSWEQYF
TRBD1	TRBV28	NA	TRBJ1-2	TGTGCCAGCAGTTTACCGGGACAGATTAACTATGGCTACACCTTC	CASSLPGQINYGYTF
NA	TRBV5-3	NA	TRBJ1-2	TGTGCCAGAAGCTTCTCAGGGAACGGGTTTGGCTACACCTTC	CARSFSGNGFGYTF
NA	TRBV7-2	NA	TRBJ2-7	TGTGCCAGCAGCTTATCGGTCCAACGTTCGAACGAGCAGTACTTC	CASSLSVQRSNEQYF
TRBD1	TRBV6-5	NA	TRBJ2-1	TGTGCCAGCAGTCAGGGGGTAAGAGACCACAATGAGCAGTTCTTC	CASSQGVRDHNEQFF
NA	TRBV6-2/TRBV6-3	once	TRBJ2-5	TGTGCCAGCAACCCAAGAGGGGCGACCCAGTACTTC	CASNPRGATQYF
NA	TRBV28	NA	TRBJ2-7	TGTGCCAGCAGCCGGAGGTACGAGCAGTACTTC	CASSRRYEQYF
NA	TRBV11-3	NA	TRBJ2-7	TGTGCCAGCAGTCTAGGGGGGGGTCGCGAGCAGTACTTC	CASSLGGGREQYF
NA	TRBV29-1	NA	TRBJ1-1	TGCAGCGTTGAAGGGCTAGGGGGGAACACTGAAGCTTTCTTT	CSVEGLGGNTEAFF
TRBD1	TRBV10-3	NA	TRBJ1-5	TGTGCCATCAGCGGGACAGGGGGCAATCAGCCCCAGCATTTT	CAISGTGGNQPQHF
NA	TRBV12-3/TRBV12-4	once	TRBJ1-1	TGTGCCAGCAGTTTAGTTGGGGACCCAACGGCTTTCTTT	CASSLVGDPTAFF
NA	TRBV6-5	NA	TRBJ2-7	TGTGCCAGCCTGGGAATGGGGGACGAGCAGTACTTC	CASLGMGDEQYF
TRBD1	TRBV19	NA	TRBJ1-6	TGTGCCAGTAGATATCGGACAGGGGACAGCCGGACCCTCCACTTT	CASRYRTGDSRTLHF
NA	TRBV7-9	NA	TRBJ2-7	TGTGCCAGCAGCTCCGGGGACTACGAGCAGTACTTC	CASSSGDYEQYF
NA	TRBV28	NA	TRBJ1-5	TGTGCCAGCAGTTTGGGGGGGACGATGGGTCAGCCCCAGCATTTT	CASSLGGTMGQPQHF
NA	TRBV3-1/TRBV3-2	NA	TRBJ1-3	TGTGCCAGCAGCCCTGCCCCAGGGAATAGAAACACCATATATTTT	CASSPAPGNRNTIYF
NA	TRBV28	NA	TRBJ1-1	TGTGCCAGCAGTTTAAAAGTTTTTTCGACTGAAGCTTTCTTT	CASSLKVFSTEAFF
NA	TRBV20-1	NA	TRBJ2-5	TGCAGTGCTAGTCGTGTCCAAGAGACCCAGTACTTC	CSASRVQETQYF
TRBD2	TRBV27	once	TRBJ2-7	TGTGCCAGCAGTTTTGGGACTAGCTCGGCCTACGAGCAGTACTTC	CASSFGTSSAYEQYF
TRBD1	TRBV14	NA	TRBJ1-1	TGTGCCAGCAGCCCGACAGGGTGGACTGAAGCTTTCTTT	CASSPTGWTEAFF
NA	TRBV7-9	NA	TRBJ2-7	TGTGCCAGCACCACCCCCGGGAGTAGGTCCGCCGAGCAGTACTTC	CASTTPGSRSAEQYF
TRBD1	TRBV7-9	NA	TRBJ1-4	TGTGCCAGCAGCTCTTGGACAGGTGAAACTAATGAAAAACTGTTTTTT	CASSSWTGETNEKLFF
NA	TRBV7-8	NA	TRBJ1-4	TGTGCCAGCAGCCTAAGCTGGTCAGGGTTAGTTGAAAAACTGTTTTTT	CASSLSWSGLVEKLFF
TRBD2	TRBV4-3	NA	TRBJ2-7	TGCGCCAGCAGCCACGGGACTAGCGGGGCCTACGAGCAGTACTTC	CASSHGTSGAYEQYF
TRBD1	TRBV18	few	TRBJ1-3	TGTGCCAGCTCGCCACAGGGGGCTGGAAACACCATATATTTT	CASSPQGAGNTIYF
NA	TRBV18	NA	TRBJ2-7	TGTGCCAGCTCACCCTTCGGACAACTCCTACGGGAGCAGTACTTC	CASSPFGQLLREQYF
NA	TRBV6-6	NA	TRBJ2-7	TGTGCCACCGGGGGAAGCGGCGGGGTCTACGAGCAGTACTTC	CATGGSGGVYEQYF
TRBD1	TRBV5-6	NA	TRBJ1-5	TGTGCCAGCAGCCACGGCCCAGGGACAGGGAGGGATCAGCCCCAGCATTTT	CASSHGPGTGRDQPQHF
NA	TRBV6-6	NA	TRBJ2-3	TGTGCCAGCAGTTACTCGCCGGTCACAGATACGCAGTATTTT	CASSYSPVTDTQYF
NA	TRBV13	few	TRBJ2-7	TGTGCCAGCAGCTTGTCTACCGCTCTCTTGGGCGAACTCTCTTACGAGCAGTACTTC	CASSLSTALLGELSYEQYF
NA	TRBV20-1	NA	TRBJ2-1	TGCAGTGCTAGTCTAAGCGGGCCTAGCTCCTACAATGAGCAGTTCTTC	CSASLSGPSSYNEQFF
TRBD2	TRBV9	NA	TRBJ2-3	TGTGCCAGCAGCGCCCCACTAGCGGGCACTAGCACAGATACGCAGTATTTT	CASSAPLAGTSTDTQYF
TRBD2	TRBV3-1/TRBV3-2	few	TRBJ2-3	TGTGCCAGCAGCCTGAAAGGCGGGAGGAGCACAGATACGCAGTATTTT	CASSLKGGRSTDTQYF
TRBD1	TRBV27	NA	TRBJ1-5	TGTGCCAGCAGAGATGGGACAGATCAGCCCCAGCATTTT	CASRDGTDQPQHF
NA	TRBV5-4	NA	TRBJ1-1	TGTGCCAGCAGCTTGGGTCAAGCTAGGCCGAACACTGAAGCTTTCTTT	CASSLGQARPNTEAFF
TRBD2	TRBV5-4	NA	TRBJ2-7	TGTGCCAGCAGCTTGGATGCGGGAGGGCTCGGGGACGAGCAGTACTTC	CASSLDAGGLGDEQYF
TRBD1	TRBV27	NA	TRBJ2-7	TGTGCCAGCAGTTGGAGTAGGACAGGGCCGATCGGTCCCTCCTACGAGCAGTACTTC	CASSWSRTGPIGPSYEQYF
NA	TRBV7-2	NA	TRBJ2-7	TGTGCCAGCAGCCCCATCATTGGGGGGTACGAGCAGTACTTC	CASSPIIGGYEQYF
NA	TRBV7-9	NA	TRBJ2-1	TGTGCCAGCACCCCCCGGGGTGGTTCCTACAATGAGCAGTTCTTC	CASTPRGGSYNEQFF
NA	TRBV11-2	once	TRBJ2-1	TGTGCCAGCAGCTTATGGGAGCGGGCGGGGAATGAGCAGTTCTTC	CASSLWERAGNEQFF
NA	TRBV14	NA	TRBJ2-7	TGTGCCAGCAGCCAAGGTCCCGCGTCCTACGAGCAGTACTTC	CASSQGPASYEQYF
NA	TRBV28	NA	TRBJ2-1	TGTGCCAGCCTCGGGCTACCGGGGGATGAGCAGTTCTTC	CASLGLPGDEQFF
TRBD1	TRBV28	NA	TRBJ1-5	TGTGCCAGCAGTGGGGCAGGGGGCCCATTTAATCAGCCCCAGCATTTT	CASSGAGGPFNQPQHF
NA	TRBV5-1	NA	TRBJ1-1	TGCGCCAGCAGCTTGGGTGATAGAGAGGACACTGAAGCTTTCTTT	CASSLGDREDTEAFF
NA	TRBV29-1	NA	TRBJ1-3	TGCAGTCATATGGGTAGCGACTCTGGAAACACCATATATTTT	CSHMGSDSGNTIYF
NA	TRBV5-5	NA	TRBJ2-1	TGTGCCAGCAGCGTTGTGGGACAGCTAGCGGACAATGAGCAGTTCTTC	CASSVVGQLADNEQFF
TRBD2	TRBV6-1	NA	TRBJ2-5	TGTGCCAGCAGTGAAGCAGTCCTAGCGGGAGGGGGGAGAGAGACCCAGTACTTC	CASSEAVLAGGGRETQYF
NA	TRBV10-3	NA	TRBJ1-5	TGTGCCATCAGTGAGACCCTTAGTAGCAATCAGCCCCAGCATTTT	CAISETLSSNQPQHF
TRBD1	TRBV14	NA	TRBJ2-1	TGTGCCAGCACCCCGTACAGGGGTCTTGCCTCCTACAATGAGCAGTTCTTC	CASTPYRGLASYNEQFF
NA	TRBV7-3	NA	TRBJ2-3	TGTGCCAGCAGCTTAAGGGGGGCTAGCGTTTGGAGGGGTACAGATACGCAGTATTTT	CASSLRGASVWRGTDTQYF
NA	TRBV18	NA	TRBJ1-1	TGTGCCAGCTCACCAGCTTTCTTGCAGTTTGGCACTGAAGCTTTCTTT	CASSPAFLQFGTEAFF
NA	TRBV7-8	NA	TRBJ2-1	TGTGCCAGCAGCCCCCTCCTCCCTGAGCAGTTCTTC	CASSPLLPEQFF